This T cell receptor (beta chain) was obtained from a study of blood T cell repertoires in COVID-19. Study in general: Both acute and convalescent COVID-19 samples were obtained from the United States, Italy and Spain. The cDNA or gDNA used as material had been derived from T cells, B-cell-depleted T cells, or PBMCs.

Germline V gene data show CDR1 as LNHNV and CDR2 as YYDKDF (reference sequence). This CDR3 has 14 amino acids. The ends were cut back, 3 bases at V and 4 bases at J, with 12 bases in the middle. This clone was seen only a few times. Per the original methods: Amplification of reference gene primers was used by the study to estimate nucleated cell counts. Profiling relied on immunoSEQ multiplex PCR, and the TCRdb table lists in-frame clones only, not all of them. V and J calls and clone size are those listed in that table; D and trimming were worked out from the DNA. The sample includes 250,000 to 300,000 clones, around 87% of them seen just once.

The sequence was collected from a man younger than 35 with active or convalescent COVID-19. The chain is built from TRBV15 and TRBJ1-1, with D maybe TRBD1 (5 bases). The sequenced material came from peripheral blood. CDR3 in DNA: TGTGCCACCAGCAGGACAGCCGGGGGCACTGAAGCTTTCTTT. This codes for CATSRTAGGTEAFF.